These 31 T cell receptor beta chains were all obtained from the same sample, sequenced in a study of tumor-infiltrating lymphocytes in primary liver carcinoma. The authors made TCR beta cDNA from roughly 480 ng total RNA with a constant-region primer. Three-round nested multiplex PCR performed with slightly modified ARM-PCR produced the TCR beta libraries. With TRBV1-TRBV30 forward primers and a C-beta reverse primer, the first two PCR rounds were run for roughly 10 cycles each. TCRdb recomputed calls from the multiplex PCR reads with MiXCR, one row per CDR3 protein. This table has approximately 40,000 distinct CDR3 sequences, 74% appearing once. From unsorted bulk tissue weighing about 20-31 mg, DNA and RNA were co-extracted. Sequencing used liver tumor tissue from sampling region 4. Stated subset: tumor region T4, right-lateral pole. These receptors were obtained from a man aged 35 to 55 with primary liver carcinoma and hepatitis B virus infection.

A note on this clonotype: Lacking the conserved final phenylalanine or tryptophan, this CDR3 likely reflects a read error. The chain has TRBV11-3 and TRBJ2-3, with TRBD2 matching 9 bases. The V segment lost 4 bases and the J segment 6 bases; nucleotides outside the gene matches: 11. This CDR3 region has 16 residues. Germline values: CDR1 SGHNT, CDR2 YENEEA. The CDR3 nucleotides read TGTGCCAGCAGCTGCAGCCCGGCGGGGGGGGTGGATACGCAGTATTAT. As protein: CASSCSPAGGVDTQYY.

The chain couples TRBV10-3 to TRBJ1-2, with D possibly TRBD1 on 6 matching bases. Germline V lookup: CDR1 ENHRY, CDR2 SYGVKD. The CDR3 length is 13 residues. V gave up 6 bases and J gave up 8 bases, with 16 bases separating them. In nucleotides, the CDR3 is TGTGCCATCAGGCTTGAGGGGGTCCGGGGCTACACCTTC. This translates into CAIRLEGVRGYTF.

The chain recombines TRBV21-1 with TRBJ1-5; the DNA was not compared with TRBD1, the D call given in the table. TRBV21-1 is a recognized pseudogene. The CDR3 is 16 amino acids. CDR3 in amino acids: CASSLGRTVGGQPQHF. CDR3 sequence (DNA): TGTGCCAGCAGCCTCGGCCGGACCGTGGGCGGTCAGCCCCAGCATTTT.

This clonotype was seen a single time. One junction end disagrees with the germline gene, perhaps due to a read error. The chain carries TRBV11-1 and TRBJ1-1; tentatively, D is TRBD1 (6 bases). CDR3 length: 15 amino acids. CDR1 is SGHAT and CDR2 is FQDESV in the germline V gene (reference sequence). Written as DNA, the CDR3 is TGTGCCGGCAGCTTCGGACAGACCTTGGGGTGTGAAGCTTTCTTT. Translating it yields CAGSFGQTLGCEAFF.

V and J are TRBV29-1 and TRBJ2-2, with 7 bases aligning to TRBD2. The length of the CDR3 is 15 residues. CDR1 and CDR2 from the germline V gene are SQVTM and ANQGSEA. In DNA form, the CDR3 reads TGCGTCGTTGGTACTAGCGCGGCGAACACCGGGGAGCTGTTTTTT. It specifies CVVGTSAANTGELFF.

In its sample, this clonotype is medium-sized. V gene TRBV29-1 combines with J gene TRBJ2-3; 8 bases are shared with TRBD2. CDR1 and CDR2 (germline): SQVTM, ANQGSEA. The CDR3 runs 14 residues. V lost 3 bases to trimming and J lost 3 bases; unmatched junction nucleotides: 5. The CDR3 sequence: CSVERREVTDTQYF. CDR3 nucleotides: TGCAGCGTTGAGAGGCGGGAGGTTACAGATACGCAGTATTTT.

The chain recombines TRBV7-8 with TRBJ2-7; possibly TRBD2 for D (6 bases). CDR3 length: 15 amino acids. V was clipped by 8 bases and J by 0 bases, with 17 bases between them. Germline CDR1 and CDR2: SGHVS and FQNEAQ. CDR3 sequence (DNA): TGTGCCAGCGGCCTAGCGACGGTCAGCTCCTACGAGCAGTACTTC. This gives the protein CASGLATVSSYEQYF.

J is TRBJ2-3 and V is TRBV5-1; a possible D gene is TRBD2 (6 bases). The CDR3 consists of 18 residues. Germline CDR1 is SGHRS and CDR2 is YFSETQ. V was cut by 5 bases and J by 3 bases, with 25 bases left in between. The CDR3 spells CASRFGLRLETLTDTQYF. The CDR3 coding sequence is TGCGCCAGCAGATTTGGACTACGACTGGAAACCCTAACAGATACGCAGTATTTT.

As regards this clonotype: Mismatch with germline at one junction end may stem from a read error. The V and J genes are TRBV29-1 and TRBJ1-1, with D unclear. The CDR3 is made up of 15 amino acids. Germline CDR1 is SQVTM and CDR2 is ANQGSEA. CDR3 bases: TGCAACTTTGGTGGAGGATGGGGTATGAACACTCAAGCTTTCTTT. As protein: CNFGGGWGMNTQAFF.

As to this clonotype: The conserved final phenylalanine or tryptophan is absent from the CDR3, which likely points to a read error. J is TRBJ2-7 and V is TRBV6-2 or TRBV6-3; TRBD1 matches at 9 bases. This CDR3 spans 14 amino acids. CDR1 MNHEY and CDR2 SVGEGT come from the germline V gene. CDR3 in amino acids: CGSSLRDRVHEQYS. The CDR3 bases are TGTGGCAGCAGCCTCCGGGACAGGGTCCACGAGCAGTACTCC.

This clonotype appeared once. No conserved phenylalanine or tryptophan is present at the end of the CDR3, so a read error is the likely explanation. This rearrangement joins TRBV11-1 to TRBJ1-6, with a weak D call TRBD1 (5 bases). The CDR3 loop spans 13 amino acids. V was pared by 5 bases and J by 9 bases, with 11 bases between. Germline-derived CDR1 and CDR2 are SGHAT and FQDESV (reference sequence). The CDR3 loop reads CASSRTPASPLHY. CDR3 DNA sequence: TGTGCCAGCAGCCGGACACCGGCTTCACCCCTCCACTAT.

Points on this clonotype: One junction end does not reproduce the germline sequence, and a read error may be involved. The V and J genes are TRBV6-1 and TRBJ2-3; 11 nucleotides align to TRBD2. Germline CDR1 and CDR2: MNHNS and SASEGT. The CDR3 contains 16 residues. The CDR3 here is CVSMELAGASTDMQYF. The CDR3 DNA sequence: TGTGTCAGCATGGAACTAGCGGGAGCAAGCACAGATATGCAGTATTTT.

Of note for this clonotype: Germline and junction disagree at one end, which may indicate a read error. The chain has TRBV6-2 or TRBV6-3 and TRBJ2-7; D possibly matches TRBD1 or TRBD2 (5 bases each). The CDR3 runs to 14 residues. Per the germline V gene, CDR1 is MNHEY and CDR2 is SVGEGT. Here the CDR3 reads CASSLRDGAHELHF. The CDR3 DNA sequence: TGTGCCAGCAGCCTCCGGGACGGGGCCCACGAGCTGCACTTC.

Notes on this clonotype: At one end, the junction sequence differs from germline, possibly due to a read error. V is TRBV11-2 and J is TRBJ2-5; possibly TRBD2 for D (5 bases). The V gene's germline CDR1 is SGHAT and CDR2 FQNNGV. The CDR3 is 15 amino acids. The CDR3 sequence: CASSLIGSKGETQYF. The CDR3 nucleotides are TGTGCCAGCAGCTTAATAGGTAGCAAGGGAGAGACCCAATACTTC.

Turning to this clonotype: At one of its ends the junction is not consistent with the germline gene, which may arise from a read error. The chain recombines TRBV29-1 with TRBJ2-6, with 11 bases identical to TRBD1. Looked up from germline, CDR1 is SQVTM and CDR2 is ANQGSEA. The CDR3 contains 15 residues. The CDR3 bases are TGTAGCGCTGAAGGACAGGGGGCTAGGGCCAACGTCCTGACTTTC. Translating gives CSAEGQGARANVLTF.

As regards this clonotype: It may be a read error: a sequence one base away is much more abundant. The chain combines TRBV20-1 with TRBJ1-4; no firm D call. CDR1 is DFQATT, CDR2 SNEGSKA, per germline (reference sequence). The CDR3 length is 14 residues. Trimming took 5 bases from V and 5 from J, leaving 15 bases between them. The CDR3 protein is CSALQEARNEKLFF. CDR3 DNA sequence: TGCAGTGCTCTCCAGGAGGCACGAAATGAAAAACTGTTTTTT.

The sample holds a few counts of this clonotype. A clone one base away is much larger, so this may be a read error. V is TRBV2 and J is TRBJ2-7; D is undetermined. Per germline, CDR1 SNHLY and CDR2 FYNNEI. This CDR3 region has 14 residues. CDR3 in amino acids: CASSEARIPYERYF. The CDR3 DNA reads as TGTGCCAGCAGTGAAGCGCGGATCCCCTACGAGCGGTACTTC.

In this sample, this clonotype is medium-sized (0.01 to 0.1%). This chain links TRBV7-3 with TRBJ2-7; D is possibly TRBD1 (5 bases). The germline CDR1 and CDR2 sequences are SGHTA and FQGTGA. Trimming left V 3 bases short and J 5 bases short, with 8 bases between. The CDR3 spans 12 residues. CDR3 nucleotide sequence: TGTGCCAGCAGCTTCAGGGTCCACGAGCAGTACTTC. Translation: CASSFRVHEQYF.

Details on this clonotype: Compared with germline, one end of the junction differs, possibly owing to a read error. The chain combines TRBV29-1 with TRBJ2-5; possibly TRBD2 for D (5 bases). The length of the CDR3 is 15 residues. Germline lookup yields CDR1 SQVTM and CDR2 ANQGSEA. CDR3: CGVESVAGRSETQYF. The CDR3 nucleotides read TGCGGCGTTGAATCCGTGGCGGGTAGATCGGAGACCCAGTATTTC.

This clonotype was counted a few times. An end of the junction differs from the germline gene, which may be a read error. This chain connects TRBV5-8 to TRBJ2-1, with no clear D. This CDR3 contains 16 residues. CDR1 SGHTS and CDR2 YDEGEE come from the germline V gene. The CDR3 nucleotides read TGTACCAGCAGCCTGGGTGGAGTAAGGGCTTACAATGAGCAGTTCTTC. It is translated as CTSSLGGVRAYNEQFF.

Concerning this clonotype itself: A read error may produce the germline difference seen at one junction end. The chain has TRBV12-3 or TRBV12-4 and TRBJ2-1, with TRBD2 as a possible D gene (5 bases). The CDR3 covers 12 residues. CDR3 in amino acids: CVSSPLGNEQFF. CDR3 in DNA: TGTGTCAGCAGCCCACTAGGTAATGAGCAGTTCTTC.

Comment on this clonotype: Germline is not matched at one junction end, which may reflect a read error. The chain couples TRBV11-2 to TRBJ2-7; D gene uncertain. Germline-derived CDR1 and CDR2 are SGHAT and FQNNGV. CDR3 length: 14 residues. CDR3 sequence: CASSSGRISYEQYF. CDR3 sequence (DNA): TGTGCCAGTAGCTCTGGCAGGATCTCCTACGAGCAGTACTTC.

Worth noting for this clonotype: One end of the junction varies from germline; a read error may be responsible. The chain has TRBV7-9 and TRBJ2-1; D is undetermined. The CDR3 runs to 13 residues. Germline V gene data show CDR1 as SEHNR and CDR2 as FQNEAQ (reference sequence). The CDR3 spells CASRLAKTNEQFF. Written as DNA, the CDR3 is TGTGCCAGCAGGTTAGCCAAGACCAATGAGCAGTTCTTC.

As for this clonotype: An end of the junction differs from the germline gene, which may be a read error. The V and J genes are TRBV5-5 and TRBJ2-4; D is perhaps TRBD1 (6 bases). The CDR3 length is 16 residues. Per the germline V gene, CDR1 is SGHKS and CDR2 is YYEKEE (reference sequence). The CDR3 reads CASSLGGPGDRNIQYF. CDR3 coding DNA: TGTGCCAGCAGCTTAGGGGGTCCAGGGGACCGGAACATTCAGTACTTT. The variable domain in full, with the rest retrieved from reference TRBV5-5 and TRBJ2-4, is DAGVTQSPTHLIKTRGQQVTLRCSPISGHKSVSWYQQVLGQGPQFIFQYYEKEERGRGNFPDRFSARQFPNYSSELNVNALLLGDSALYLCASSLGGPGDRNIQYFGAGTRLSVL.

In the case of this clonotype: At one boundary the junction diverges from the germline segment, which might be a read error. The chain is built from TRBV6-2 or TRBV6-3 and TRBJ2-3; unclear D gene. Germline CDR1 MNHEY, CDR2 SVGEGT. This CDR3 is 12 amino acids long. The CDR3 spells CASRPSADMQCF. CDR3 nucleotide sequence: TGTGCCAGCAGGCCCTCTGCAGATATGCAGTGTTTT.

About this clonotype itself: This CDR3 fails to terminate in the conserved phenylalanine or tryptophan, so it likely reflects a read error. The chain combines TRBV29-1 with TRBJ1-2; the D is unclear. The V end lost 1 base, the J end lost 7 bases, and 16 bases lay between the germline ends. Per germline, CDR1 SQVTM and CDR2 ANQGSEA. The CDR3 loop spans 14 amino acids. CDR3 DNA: TGCAGCGTTGAAGTTGACGGACCCTGTATTGGCTACACCCTC. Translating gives CSVEVDGPCIGYTL.

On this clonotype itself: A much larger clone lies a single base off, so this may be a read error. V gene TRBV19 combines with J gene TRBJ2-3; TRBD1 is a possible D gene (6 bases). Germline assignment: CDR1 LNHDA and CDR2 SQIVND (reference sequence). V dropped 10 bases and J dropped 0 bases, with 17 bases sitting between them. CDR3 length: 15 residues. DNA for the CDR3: TGTGCCACCGAAACAGGGTTCGCTAGCACAGATACGCAGTATTTT. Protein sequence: CATETGFASTDTQYF.

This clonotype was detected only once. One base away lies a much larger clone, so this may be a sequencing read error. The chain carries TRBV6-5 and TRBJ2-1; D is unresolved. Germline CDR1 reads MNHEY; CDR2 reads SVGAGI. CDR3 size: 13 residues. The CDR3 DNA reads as TGTGCCGTAAGGTCTGGTGCCTACAATGAGCAGTCCTTC. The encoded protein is CAVRSGAYNEQSF.

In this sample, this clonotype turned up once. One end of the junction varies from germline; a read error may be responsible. The CDR3 loop is CAGGRTGDTIYF. The DNA of the CDR3 is TGTGCCGGCGGGAGAACTGGAGACACCATATATTTT. The chain recombines TRBV28 with TRBJ1-3; no reliable D call. The germline gives CDR1 MDHEN, CDR2 SYDVKM. CDR3 size: 12 residues.

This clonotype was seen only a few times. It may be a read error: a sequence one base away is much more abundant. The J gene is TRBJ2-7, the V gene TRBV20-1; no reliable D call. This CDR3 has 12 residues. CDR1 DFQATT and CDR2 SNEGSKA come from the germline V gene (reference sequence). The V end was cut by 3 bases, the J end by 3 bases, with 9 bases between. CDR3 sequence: CSASSQYYEQYF. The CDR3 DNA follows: TGCAGTGCTAGTTCGCAGTACTACGAGCAGTACTTC.

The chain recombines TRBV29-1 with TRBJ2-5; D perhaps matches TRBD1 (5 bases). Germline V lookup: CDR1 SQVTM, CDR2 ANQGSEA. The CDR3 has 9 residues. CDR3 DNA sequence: TGCGGACAAGGAGAGACCCAGTACTTC. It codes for CGQGETQYF.